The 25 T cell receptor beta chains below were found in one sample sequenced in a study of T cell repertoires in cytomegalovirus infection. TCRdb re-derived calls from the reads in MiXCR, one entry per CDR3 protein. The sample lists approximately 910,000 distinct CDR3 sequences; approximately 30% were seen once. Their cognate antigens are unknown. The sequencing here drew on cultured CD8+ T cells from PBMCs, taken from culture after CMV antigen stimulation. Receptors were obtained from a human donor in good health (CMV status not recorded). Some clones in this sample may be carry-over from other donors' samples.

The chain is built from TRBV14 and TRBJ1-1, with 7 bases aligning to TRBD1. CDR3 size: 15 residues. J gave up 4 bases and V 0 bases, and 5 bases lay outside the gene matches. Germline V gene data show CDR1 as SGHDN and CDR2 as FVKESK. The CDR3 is CASSQEPGGGTEAFF. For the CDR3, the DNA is TGTGCCAGCAGCCAAGAACCAGGGGGGGGCACTGAAGCTTTCTTT.

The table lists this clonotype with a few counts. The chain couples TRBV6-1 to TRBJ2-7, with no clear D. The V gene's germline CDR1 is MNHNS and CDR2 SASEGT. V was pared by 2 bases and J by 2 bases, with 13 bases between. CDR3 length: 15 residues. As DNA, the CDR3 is TGTGCCAGCAGTGAAAGCCTCGCAGGACCCTACGAGCAGTACTTC. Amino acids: CASSESLAGPYEQYF.

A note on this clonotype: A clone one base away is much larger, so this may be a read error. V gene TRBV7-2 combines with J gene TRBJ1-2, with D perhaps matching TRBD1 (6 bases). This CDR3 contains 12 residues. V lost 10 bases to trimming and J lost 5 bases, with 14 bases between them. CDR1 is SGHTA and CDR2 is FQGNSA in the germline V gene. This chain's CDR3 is CANRIGQYGYTF. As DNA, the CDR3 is TGTGCCAACAGAATCGGACAGTATGGCTACACCTTC.

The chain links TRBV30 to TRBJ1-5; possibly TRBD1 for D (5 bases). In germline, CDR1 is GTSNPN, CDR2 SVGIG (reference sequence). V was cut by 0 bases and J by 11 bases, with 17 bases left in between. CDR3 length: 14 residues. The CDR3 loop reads CAWSVGSEIRAQHF. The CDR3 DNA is TGTGCCTGGAGTGTTGGATCAGAAATCAGGGCCCAGCATTTT.

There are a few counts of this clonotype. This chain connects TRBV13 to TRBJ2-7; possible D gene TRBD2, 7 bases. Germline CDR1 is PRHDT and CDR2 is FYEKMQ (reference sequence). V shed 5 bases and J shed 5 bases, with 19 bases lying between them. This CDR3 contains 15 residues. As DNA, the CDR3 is TGTGCCAGCAGCCAGATGAGGGGGGGGCCCCACGAGCAGTACTTC. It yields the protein CASSQMRGGPHEQYF.

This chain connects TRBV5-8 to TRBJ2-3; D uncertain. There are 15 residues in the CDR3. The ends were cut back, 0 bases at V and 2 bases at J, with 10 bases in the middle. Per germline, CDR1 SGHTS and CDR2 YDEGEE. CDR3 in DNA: TGTGCCAGCAGCTTGGGGGTCGCGCTCACAGATACGCAGTATTTT. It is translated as CASSLGVALTDTQYF.

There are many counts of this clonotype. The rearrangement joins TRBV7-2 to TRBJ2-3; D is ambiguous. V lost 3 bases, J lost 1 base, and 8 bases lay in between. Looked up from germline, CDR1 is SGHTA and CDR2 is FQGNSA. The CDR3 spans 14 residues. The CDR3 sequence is CASSLLGGTDTQYF. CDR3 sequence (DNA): TGTGCCAGCAGCTTGTTGGGTGGCACAGATACGCAGTATTTT.

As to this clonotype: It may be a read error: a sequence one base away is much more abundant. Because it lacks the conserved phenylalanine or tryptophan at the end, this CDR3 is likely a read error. The CDR3 sequence: CASSLRDRENIQYL. For the CDR3, the DNA is TGTGCCAGCAGCTTACGGGACAGGGAAAACATTCAGTACCTC. This chain uses TRBV7-6 with TRBJ2-4; 9 bases are shared with TRBD1. Per germline, CDR1 SGHVS and CDR2 FNYEAQ. With 2 bases clipped from V and 5 bases from J, the junction kept 1 base outside the gene matches. This CDR3 is 14 amino acids long.

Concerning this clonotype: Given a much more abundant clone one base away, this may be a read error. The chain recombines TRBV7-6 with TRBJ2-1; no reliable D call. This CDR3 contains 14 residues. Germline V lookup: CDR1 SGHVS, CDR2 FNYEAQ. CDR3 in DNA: TGTGCCAGCAGCTTGTGGAGCTCCTACAATGAGCAGTTATTC. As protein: CASSLWSSYNEQLF.

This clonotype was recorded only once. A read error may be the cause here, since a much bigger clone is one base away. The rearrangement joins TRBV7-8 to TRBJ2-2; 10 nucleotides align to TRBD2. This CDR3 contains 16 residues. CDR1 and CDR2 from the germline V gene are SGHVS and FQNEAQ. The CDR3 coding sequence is TGTGCCCGCAGCCAAATAGCGGGGGGAAACACCGGGGAGCTGTTTTTT. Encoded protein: CARSQIAGGNTGELFF.

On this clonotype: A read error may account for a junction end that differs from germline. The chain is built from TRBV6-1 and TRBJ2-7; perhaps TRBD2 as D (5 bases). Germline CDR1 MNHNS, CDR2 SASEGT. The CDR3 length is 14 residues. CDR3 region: CACSAFGGTYEQYF. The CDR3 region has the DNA TGTGCCTGCAGTGCCTTCGGAGGCACCTACGAGCAGTACTTC.

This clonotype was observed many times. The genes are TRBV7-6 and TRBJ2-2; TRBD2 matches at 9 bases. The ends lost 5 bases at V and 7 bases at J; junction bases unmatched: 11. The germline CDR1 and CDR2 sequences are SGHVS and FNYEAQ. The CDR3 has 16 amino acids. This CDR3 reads CASSQRWGLAIGELFF. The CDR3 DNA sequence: TGTGCCAGCAGCCAACGATGGGGACTAGCTATCGGGGAGCTGTTTTTT.

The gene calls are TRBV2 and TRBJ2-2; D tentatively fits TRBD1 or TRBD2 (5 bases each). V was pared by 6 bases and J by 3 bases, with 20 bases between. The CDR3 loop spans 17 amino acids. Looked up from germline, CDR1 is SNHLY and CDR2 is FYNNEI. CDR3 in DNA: TGTGCCAGCAGCAGGGACGGCCTACTCACTCACACCGGGGAGCTGTTTTTT. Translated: CASSRDGLLTHTGELFF.

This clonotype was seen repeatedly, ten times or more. DNA of the CDR3: TGTGCCAGCAGTCCACCGGGACACTCCTACGAGCAGTACTTC. Translated, it gives CASSPPGHSYEQYF. This chain connects TRBV7-8 to TRBJ2-7; tentative D call: TRBD1 (6 bases). The V end was cut by 6 bases, the J end by 0 bases, with 12 bases between. Germline V lookup: CDR1 SGHVS, CDR2 FQNEAQ. This CDR3 is built from 14 residues.

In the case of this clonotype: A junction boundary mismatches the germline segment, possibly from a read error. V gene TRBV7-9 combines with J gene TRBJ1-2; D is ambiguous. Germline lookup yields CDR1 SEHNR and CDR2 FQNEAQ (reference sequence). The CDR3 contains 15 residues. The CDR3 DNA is TGTGCCAGCAACTTAGCCGGTGCTCAGGTCTATGGCTACACCTTC. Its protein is CASNLAGAQVYGYTF.

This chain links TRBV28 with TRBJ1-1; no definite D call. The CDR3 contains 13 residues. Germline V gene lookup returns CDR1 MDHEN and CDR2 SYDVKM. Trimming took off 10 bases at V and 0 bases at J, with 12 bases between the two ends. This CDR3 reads CAIEASMNTEAFF. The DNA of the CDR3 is TGTGCCATCGAGGCGTCGATGAACACTGAAGCTTTCTTT. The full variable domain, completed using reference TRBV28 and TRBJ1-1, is DVKVTQSSRYLVKRTGEKVFLECVQDMDHENMFWYRQDPGLGLRLIYFSYDVKMKEKGDIPEGYSVSREKKERFSLILESASTNQTSMYLCAIEASMNTEAFFGQGTRLTVV.

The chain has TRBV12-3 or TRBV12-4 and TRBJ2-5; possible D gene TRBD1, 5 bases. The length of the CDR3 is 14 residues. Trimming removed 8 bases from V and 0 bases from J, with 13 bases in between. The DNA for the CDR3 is TGTGCCAGCGGACACGAAGACTACCAAGAGACCCAGTACTTC. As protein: CASGHEDYQETQYF.

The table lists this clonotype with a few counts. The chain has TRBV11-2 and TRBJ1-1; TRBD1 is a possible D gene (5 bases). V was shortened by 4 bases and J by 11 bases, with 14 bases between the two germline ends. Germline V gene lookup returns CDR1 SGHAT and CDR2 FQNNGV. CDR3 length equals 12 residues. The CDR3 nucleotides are TGTGCCAGCAGCTCTTGGGGGACTGGTGCTTTCTTT. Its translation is CASSSWGTGAFF.

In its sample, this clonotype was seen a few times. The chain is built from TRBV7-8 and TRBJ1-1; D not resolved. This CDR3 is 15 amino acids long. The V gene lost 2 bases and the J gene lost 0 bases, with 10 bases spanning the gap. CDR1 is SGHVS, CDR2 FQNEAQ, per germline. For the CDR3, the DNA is TGTGCCAGCAGCTTAAGGGCAGAAATGAACACTGAAGCTTTCTTT. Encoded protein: CASSLRAEMNTEAFF.

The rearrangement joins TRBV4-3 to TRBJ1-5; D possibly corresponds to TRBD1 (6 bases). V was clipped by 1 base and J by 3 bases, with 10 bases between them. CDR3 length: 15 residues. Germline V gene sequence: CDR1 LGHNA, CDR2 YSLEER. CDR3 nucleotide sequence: TGCGCCAGCAGCCAAGGATCGGGGGCCAATCAGCCCCAGCATTTT. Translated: CASSQGSGANQPQHF.

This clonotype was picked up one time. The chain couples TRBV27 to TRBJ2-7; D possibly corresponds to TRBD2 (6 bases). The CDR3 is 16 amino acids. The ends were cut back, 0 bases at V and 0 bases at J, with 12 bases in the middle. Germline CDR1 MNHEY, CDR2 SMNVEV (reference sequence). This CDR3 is CASSLSAREVSYEQYF. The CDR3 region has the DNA TGTGCCAGCAGTTTATCAGCCAGGGAGGTCTCCTACGAGCAGTACTTC.

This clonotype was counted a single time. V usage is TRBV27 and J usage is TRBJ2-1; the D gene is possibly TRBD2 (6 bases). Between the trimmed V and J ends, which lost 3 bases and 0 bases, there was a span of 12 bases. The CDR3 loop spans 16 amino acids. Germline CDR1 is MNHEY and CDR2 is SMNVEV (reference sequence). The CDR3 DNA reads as TGTGCCAGCAGTTTTGGGACTTTAAGCTCCTACAATGAGCAGTTCTTC. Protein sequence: CASSFGTLSSYNEQFF.

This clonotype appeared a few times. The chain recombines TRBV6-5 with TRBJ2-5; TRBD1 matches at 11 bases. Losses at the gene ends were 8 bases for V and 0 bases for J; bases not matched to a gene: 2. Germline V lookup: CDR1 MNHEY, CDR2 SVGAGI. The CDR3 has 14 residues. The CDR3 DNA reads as TGTGCCAGCCGGGACAGGGGGTACCAAGAGACCCAGTACTTC. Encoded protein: CASRDRGYQETQYF.

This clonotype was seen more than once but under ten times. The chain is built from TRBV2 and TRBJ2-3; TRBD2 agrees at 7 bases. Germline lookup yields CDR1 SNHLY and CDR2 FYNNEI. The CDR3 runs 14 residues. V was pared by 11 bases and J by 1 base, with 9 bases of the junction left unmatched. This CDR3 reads CACHGGIGTDTQYF. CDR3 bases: TGTGCCTGCCACGGGGGGATTGGCACAGATACGCAGTATTTT.

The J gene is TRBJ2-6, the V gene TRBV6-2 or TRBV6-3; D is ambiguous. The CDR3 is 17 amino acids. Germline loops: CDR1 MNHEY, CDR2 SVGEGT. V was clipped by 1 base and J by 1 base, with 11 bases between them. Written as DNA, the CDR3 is TGTGCCAGCAGTTACTTATCGTCCGTGTCTGGGGCCAACGTCCTGACTTTC. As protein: CASSYLSSVSGANVLTF.